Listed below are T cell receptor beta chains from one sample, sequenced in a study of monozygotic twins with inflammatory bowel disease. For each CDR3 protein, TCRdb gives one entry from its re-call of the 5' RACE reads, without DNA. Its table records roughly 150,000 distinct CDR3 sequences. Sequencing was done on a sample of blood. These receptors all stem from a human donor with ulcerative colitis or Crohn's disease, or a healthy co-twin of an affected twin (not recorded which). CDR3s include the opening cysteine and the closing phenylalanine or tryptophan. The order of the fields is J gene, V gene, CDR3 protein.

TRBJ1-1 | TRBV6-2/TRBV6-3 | CASRHHGIQANTEAFF
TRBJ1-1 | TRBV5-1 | CASADRGPFTSMNTEAFF
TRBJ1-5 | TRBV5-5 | CASSLVWGGTQPQHF
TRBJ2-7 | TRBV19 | CASSREDLTYEQYF
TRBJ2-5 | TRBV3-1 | CASSQGHPVEETQYF
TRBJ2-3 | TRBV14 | CASSQVQHTDTQYF
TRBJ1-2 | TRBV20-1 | CSAPPQEGGGYTF
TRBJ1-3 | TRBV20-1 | CSARDKASGNTIYF
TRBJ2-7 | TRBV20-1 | CSARGQSYEQYF
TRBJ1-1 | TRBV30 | CAWGTAYTEAFF
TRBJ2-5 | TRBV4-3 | CASSQRGVQETQYF
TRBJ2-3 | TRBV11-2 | CASSLDPGGITDTQYF
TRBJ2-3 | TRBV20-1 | CSARWTTNTDTQYF
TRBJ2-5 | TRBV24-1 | CATSDFGEGQETQYF
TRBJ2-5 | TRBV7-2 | CASSLGSGELESQYF
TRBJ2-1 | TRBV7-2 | CASSLSGGAIDEQFF
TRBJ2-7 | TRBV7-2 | CASSPQGLSYEQYF
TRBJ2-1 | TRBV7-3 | CASSLGSPSGNEQFF
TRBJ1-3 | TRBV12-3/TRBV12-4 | CASSFDRGGNTIYF
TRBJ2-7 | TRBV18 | CASSPRDPYEQYF
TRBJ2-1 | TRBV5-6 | CASRPMMGRTYNEQFF
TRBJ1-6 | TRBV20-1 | CSASTGAATDSPLHF
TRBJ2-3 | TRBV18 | CASSEGGRGTDTQYF
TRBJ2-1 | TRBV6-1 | CASSPGTRAYNEQFF
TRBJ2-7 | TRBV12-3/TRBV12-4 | CASSLTGAEQYF
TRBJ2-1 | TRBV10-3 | CAISAFPSGEQFF
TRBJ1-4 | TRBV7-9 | CASGRTGEEKLFF
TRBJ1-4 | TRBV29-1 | CSVEGTGGLATNEKLFF
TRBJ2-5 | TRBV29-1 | CSVEFRDYQETQYF
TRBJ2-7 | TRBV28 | CASRTQGSNTYEQYF
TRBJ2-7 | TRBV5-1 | CASSHGGPDEQYF
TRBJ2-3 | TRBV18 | CASSADGDTQYF
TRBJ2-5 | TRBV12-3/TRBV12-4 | CASSLVSLASGGLEETQYF
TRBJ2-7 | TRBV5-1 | CASSSNTGGTYF
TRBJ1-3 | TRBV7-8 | CASSLGGPGNTIYF
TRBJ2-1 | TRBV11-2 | CASRLIRFEGGGSYNEQFF
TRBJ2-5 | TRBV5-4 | CASSLRAGRQETQYF
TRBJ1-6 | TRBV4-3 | CASSQDRGQGGSPLHF
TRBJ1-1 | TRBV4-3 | CASSHLQGVDTEAFF
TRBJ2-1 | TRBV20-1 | CSARVRKLYNEQFF
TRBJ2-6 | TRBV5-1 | CASSLALTGANVLTF
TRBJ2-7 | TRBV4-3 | CASSQDSSGAIYEQYF
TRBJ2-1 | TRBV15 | CATSPVGPTGVGEQFF
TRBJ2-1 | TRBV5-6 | CASSLTSNEQFF
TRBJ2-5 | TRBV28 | CASSKGARETQYF
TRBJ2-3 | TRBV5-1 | CASSFTKGGGDTQYF
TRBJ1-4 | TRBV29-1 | CSVGQVNEKLFF
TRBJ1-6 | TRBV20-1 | CSAKRGTDNSPLHF
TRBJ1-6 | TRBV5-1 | CASSIDGPNNSPLHF
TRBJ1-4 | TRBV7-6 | CASSLGGPTGPSNEKLFF
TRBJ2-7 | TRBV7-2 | CASRQVGSYEQYF
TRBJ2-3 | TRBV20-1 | CSARDRRLAGGRDTDTQYF
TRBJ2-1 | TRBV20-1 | CSATGQGVMEQFF
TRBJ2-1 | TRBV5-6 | CASQRPGTSSYNEQFF
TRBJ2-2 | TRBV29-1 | CSVRRKEGGNTGELFF